This passage covers 2 T cell receptor beta chains from one sample sequenced in a study of glioma-infiltrating T cells after dendritic cell vaccination. TCRdb keeps only in-frame clones here, not all; method: immunoSEQ multiplex PCR. Of roughly 80,000 clones listed, around 90% are singletons. Sample: blood, taken before dendritic cell vaccination. All receptors derive from a human donor with glioblastoma.

This chain uses TRBV25-1 with TRBJ2-2, with a possible D match to TRBD1 (7 bases). Germline V gives CDR1 MGHDK, CDR2 SYGVNS. V was clipped by 4 bases and J by 4 bases, with 10 bases between them. There are 14 residues in the CDR3. For the CDR3, the DNA is TGTGCCAGCAGTGGCCAGGGGGGCACCGGGGAGCTGTTTTTT. Its protein product is CASSGQGGTGELFF.

The V and J genes are TRBV9 and TRBJ2-3; TRBD1 is a possible D gene (5 bases). The V gene's germline CDR1 is SGDLS and CDR2 YYNGEE. V lost 0 bases to trimming and J lost 2 bases, with 10 bases between them. CDR3 length: 15 residues. CDR3 loop: CASSVGPGNTDTQYF. CDR3 sequence (DNA): TGTGCCAGCAGCGTAGGCCCAGGGAACACAGATACGCAGTATTTT.